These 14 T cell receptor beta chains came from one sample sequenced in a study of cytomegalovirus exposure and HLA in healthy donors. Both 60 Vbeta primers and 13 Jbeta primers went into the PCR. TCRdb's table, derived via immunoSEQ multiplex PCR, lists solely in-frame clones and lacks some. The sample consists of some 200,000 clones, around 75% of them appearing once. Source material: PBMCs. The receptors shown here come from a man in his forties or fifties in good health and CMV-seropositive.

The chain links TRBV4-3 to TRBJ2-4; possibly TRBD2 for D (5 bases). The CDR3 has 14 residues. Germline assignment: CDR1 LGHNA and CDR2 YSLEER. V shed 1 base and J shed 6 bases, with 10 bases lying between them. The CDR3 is CASSQGEGRNIQYF. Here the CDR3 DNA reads TGCGCCAGCAGCCAAGGGGAAGGGAGAAACATTCAGTACTTC.

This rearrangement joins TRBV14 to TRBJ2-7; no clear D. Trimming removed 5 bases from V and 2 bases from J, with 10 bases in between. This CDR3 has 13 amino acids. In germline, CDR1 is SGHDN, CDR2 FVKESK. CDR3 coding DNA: TGTGCCAGCAGCTATAGTGATCCCTACGAGCAGTACTTC. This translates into CASSYSDPYEQYF.

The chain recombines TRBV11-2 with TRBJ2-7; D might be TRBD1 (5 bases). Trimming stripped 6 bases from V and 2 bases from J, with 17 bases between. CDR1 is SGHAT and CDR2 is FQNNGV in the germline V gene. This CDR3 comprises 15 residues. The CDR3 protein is CASSRTPTPTYEQYF. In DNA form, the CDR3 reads TGTGCCAGCAGTCGGACACCTACCCCCACCTACGAGCAGTACTTC.

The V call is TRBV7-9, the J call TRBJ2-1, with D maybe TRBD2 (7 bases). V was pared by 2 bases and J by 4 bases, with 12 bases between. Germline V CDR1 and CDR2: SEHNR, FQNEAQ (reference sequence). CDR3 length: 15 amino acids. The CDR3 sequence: CASSLRGAIYNEQFF. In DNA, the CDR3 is TGTGCCAGCAGCTTACGGGGGGCAATATACAATGAGCAGTTCTTC.

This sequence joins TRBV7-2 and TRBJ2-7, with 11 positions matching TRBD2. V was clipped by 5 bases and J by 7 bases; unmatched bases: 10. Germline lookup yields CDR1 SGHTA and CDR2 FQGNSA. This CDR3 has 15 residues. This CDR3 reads CASSTSGGGGWEQYF. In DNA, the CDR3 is TGTGCCAGCAGCACTAGCGGGGGAGGTGGGTGGGAGCAGTACTTC. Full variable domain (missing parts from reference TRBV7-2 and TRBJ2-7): GAGVSQSPSNKVTEKGKDVELRCDPISGHTALYWYRQSLGQGLEFLIYFQGNSAPDKSGLPSDRFSAERTGGSVSTLTIQRTQQEDSAVYLCASSTSGGGGWEQYFGPGTRLTVT.

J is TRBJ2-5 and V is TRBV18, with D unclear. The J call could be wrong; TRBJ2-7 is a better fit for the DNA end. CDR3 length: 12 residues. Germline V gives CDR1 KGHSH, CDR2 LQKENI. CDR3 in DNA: TGTGCCAGCTCACCAAGCGCGCTCGAGCAGTACTTC. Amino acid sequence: CASSPSALEQYF.

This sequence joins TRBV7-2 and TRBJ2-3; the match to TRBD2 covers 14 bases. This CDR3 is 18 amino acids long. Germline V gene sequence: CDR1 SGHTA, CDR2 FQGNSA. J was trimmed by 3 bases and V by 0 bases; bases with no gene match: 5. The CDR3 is CASSLARLAGGQTDTQYF. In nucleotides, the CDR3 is TGTGCCAGCAGCTTAGCCCGACTAGCGGGGGGGCAGACAGATACGCAGTATTTT.

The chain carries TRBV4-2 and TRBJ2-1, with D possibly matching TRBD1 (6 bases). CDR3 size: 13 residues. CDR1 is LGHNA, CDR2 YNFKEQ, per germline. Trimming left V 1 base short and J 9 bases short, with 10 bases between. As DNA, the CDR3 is TGTGCCAGCAGCCAAGGCAGGGGCGCTGAGCAGTTCTTC. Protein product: CASSQGRGAEQFF.

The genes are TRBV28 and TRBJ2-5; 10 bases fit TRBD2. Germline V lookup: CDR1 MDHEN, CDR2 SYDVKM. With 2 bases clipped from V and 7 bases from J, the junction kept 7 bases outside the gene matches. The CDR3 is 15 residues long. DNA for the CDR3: TGTGCCAGCAGTTTAGTTGGGAGCGGGGGGGCGACCCAGTACTTC. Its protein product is CASSLVGSGGATQYF.

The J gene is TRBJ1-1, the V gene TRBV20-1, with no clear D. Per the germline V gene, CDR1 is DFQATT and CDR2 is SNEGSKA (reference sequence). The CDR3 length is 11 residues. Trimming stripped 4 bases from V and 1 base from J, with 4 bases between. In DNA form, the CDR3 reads TGCAGTGCTAACGGGAACACTGAAGCTTTCTTT. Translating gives CSANGNTEAFF.

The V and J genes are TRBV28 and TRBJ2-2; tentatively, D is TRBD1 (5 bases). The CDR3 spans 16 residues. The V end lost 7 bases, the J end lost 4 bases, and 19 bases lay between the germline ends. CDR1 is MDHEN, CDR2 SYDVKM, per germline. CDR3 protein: CASNQGRGLGTGELFF. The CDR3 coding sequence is TGTGCCAGCAACCAGGGAAGGGGCCTGGGCACCGGGGAGCTGTTTTTT.

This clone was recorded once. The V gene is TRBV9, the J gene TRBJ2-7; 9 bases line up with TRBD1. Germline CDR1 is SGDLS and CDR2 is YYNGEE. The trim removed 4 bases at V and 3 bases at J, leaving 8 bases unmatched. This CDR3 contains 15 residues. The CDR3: CASSLRQGVFYEQYF. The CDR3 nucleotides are TGTGCCAGCAGCCTCCGACAGGGGGTGTTCTACGAGCAGTACTTC.

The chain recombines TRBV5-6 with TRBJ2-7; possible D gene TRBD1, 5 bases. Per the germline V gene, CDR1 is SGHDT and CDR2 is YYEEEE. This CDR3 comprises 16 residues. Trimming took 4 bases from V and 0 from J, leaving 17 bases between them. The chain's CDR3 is CASSPRASSFSYEQYF. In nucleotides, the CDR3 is TGTGCCAGCAGCCCCAGGGCCAGTTCTTTCTCCTACGAGCAGTACTTC. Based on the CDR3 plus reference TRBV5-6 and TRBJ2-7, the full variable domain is DAGVTQSPTHLIKTRGQQVTLRCSPKSGHDTVSWYQQALGQGPQFIFQYYEEEERQRGNFPDRFSGHQFPNYSSELNVNALLLGDSALYLCASSPRASSFSYEQYFGPGTRLTVT.

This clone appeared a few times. Written as DNA, the CDR3 is TGTGCCAGCAGCCAGGATCCGGACATCCGAAATTCACCCCTCCACTTT. This gives the protein CASSQDPDIRNSPLHF. This chain uses TRBV4-2 with TRBJ1-6; D perhaps matches TRBD1 (5 bases). V was shortened by 3 bases and J by 7 bases, with 16 bases between the two germline ends. The CDR3 spans 16 residues. Germline values: CDR1 LGHNA, CDR2 YNFKEQ.